Listed below are T cell receptor beta chains from one sample, sequenced in a study of T cells in Graves' hyperthyroidism and ophthalmopathy. In TCRdb, the multiplex PCR reads were re-called with MiXCR into one record per CDR3 protein. The table has 650,000 to 800,000 distinct CDR3 sequences, roughly 46% seen once. Sequenced: peripheral blood or thyroid tissue (not recorded which). The source of these receptors is an adult man with Graves' disease, either hyperthyroidism or ophthalmopathy (not recorded which). CDR3s leave out the opening cysteine and the closing phenylalanine or tryptophan. The order of the fields is V gene, clone size, D gene, J gene, CDR3 protein. The D gene is left open where the match is weak. Only some rows state a clone size, as once, few, many or a class for expanded clones.

TRBV19	-	-	TRBJ1-6	ATGRLNSPLH
TRBV6-1	-	-	TRBJ1-2	ASSDPRLETSYGYT
TRBV6-1	-	TRBD2	TRBJ2-2	ASSEGAGGLTGELF
TRBV2	many	-	TRBJ1-5	ASSLYGNQPQH
TRBV10-3	few	-	TRBJ1-3	AISDTGAGNTIY
TRBV15	many	-	TRBJ2-5	ATSRDRGYQETQY
TRBV5-1	many	-	TRBJ2-2	ASSLGGTNTGELF
TRBV29-1	-	TRBD2	TRBJ2-5	SVAASGSETQY
TRBV10-3	-	-	TRBJ1-5	AIGEYSNQPQH
TRBV6-6	-	TRBD2	TRBJ2-2	ASRLTSGRHGELF
TRBV29-1	many	-	TRBJ1-1	SVRGPRFQRRAF
TRBV7-2	-	-	TRBJ2-7	ASSQALERGEQY
TRBV7-2	-	-	TRBJ1-5	ASSKDSYSNQPQH
TRBV6-1	-	TRBD1	TRBJ2-5	ASRDRRETQY
TRBV15	many	TRBD2	TRBJ2-7	ATSRELGGSYEQY
TRBV7-9	-	-	TRBJ1-1	ASSQGGRPEAF
TRBV25-1	many	-	TRBJ1-5	ASSEWADNQPQH
TRBV2	-	TRBD1	TRBJ1-2	ASSPLQGSSVRGYT
TRBV7-9	-	-	TRBJ1-5	ASSLVGGLVQPQH
TRBV5-1	-	-	TRBJ1-2	ASSLAVQGYGYT
TRBV24-1	-	TRBD1	TRBJ2-3	ATWTGTDTQY
TRBV19	-	-	TRBJ1-2	ARDEFYGYT
TRBV6-5	-	-	TRBJ1-4	ASSYAYRSEKLF
TRBV12-3/TRBV12-4	-	-	TRBJ1-2	ASSPEQGEGYT
TRBV2	few	TRBD2	TRBJ2-5	ASSPRRTSGAETQY
TRBV20-1	many	TRBD1	TRBJ1-1	SAREGQVNTEAF
TRBV19	many	-	TRBJ1-2	ASRNGGADGYT
TRBV6-5	-	-	TRBJ2-7	ASSYAGAGAEQY
TRBV6-5	few	-	TRBJ1-6	ASRLRRGIGSPLH
TRBV9	few	-	TRBJ1-2	ASSVDEGNYGYT
TRBV7-2	-	TRBD1	TRBJ2-5	ASSPGQGAPEETRY
TRBV7-8	few	-	TRBJ1-1	ASSQGMGARTEAF
TRBV7-2	many	TRBD1	TRBJ1-2	ASSQDRGHGYT